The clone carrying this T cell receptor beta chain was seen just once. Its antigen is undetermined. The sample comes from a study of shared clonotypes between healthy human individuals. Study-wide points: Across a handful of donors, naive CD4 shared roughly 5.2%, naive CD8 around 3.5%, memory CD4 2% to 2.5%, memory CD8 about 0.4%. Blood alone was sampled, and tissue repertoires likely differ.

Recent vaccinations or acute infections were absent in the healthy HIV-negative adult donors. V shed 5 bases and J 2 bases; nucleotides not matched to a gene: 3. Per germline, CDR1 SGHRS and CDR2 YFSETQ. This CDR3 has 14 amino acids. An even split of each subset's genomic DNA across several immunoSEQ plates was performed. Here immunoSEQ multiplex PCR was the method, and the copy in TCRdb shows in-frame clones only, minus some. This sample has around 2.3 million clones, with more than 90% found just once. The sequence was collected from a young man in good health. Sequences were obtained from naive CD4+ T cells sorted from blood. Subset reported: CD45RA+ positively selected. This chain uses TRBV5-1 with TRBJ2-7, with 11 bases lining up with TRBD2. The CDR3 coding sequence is TGCGCCAGCAGGTCGACTAGCGGGGCCTACGAGCAGTACTTC. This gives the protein CASRSTSGAYEQYF.